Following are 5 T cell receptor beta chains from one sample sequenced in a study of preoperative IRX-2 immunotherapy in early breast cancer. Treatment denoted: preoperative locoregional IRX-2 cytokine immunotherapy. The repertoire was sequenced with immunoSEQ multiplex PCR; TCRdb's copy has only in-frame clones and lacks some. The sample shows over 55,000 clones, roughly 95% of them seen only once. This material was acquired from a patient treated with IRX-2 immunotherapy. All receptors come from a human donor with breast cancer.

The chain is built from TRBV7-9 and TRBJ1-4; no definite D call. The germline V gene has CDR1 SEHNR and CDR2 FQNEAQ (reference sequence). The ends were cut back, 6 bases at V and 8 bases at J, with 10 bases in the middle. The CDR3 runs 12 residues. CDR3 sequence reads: CASRISGEKLFF. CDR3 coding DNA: TGTGCCAGCAGAATTTCGGGAGAAAAACTGTTTTTT.

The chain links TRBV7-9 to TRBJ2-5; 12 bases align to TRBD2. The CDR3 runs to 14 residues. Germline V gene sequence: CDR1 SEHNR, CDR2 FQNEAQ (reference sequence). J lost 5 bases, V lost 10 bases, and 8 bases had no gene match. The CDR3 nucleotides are TGTGCCACCTCACTAGCGGGAGGTTTGGAGACCCAGTACTTC. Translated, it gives CATSLAGGLETQYF.

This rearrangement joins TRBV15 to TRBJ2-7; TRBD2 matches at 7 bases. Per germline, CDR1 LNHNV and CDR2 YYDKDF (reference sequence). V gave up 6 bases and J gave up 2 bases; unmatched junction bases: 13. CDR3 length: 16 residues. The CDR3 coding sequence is TGTGCCACCAGGGCTACGACTAGCTGGGGCGCCTACGAGCAGTACTTC. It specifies CATRATTSWGAYEQYF.

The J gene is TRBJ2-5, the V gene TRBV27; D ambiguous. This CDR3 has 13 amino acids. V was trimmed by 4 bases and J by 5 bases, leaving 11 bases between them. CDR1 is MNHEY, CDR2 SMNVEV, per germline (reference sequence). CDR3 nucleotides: TGTGCCAGCAGTTCCCACCCCCGGGAGACCCAGTACTTC. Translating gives CASSSHPRETQYF.

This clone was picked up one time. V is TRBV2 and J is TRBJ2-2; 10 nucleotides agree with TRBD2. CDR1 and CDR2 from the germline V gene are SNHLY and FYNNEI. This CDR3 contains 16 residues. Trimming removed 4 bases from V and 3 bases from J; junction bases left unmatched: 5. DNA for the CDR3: TGTGCCAGCAGTGGGGTAGCGGGGGGACACACCGGGGAGCTGTTTTTT. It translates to CASSGVAGGHTGELFF.